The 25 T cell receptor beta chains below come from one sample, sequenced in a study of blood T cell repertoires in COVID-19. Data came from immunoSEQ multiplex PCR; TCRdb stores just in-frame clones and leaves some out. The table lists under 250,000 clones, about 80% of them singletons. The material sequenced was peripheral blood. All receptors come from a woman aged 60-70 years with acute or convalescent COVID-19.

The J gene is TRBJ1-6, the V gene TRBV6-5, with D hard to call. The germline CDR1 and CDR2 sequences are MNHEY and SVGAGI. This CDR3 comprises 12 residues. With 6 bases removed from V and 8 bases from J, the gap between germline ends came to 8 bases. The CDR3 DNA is TGTGCCAGCAGCGCCGGGGATTCACCCCTCCACTTT. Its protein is CASSAGDSPLHF.

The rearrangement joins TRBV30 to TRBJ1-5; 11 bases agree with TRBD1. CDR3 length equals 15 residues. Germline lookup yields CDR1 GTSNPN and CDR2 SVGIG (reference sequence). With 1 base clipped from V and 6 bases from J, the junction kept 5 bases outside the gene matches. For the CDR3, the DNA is TGTGCCTGGAGTGCTGGGACAGGGGGTTTTCAGCCCCAGCATTTT. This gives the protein CAWSAGTGGFQPQHF.

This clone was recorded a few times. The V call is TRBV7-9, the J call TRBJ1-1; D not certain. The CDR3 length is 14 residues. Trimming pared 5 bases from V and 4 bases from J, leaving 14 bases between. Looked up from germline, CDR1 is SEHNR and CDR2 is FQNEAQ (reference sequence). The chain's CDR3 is CASSRHNGGTEAFF. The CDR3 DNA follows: TGTGCCAGCAGCCGACATAATGGAGGCACTGAAGCTTTCTTT.

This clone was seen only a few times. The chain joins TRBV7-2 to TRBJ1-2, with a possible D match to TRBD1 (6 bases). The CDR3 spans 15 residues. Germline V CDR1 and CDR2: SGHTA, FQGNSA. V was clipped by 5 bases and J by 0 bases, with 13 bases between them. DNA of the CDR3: TGTGCCAGCAGCCAATTCGACAGGACTAACTATGGCTACACCTTC. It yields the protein CASSQFDRTNYGYTF. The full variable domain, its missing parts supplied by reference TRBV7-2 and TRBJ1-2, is GAGVSQSPSNKVTEKGKDVELRCDPISGHTALYWYRQSLGQGLEFLIYFQGNSAPDKSGLPSDRFSAERTGGSVSTLTIQRTQQEDSAVYLCASSQFDRTNYGYTFGSGTRLTVV.

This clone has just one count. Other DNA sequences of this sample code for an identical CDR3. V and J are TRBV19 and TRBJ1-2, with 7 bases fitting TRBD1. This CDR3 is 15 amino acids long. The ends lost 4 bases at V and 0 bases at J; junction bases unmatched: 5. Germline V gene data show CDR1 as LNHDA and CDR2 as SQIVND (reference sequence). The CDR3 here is CASSTGTDTNYGYTF. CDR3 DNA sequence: TGTGCCAGTAGTACGGGGACAGATACTAACTATGGCTACACCTTC.

CDR3 protein: CASSVDKEGGGSSYNEQFF. The CDR3 bases are TGTGCCAGCAGCGTAGACAAAGAGGGCGGGGGGAGCTCCTACAATGAGCAGTTCTTC. This rearrangement joins TRBV9 to TRBJ2-1; the match to TRBD2 covers 8 bases. The CDR3 consists of 19 residues. V trimming: 0 bases; J trimming: 0 bases; junction bases outside the gene matches: 11. The germline gives CDR1 SGDLS, CDR2 YYNGEE.

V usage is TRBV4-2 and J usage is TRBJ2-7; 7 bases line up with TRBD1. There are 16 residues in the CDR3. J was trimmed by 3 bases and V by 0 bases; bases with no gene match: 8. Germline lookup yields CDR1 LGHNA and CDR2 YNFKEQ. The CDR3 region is CASSQDWPGGSYEQYF. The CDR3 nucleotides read TGTGCCAGCAGCCAAGATTGGCCAGGGGGTAGCTACGAGCAGTACTTC.

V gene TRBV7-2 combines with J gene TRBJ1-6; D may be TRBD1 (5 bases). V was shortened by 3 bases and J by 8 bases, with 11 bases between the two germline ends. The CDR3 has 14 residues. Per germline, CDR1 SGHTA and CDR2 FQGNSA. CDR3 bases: TGTGCCAGCAGCTTGCTAAGGGGCGATTCACCCCTCCACTTT. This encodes CASSLLRGDSPLHF.

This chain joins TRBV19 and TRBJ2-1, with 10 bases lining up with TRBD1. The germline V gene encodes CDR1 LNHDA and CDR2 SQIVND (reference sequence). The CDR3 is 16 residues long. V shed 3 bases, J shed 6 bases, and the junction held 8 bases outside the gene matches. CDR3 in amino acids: CASSMRDRGFSNEQFF. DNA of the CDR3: TGTGCCAGTAGTATGCGGGACAGGGGATTTTCCAATGAGCAGTTCTTC.

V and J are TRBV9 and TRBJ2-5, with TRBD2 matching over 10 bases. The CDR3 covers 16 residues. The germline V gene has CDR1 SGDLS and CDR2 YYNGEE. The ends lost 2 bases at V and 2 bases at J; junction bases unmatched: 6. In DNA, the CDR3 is TGTGCCAGCAGCGTTTGGTCTAGCGGGGGACAAGAGACCCAGTACTTC. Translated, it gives CASSVWSSGGQETQYF.

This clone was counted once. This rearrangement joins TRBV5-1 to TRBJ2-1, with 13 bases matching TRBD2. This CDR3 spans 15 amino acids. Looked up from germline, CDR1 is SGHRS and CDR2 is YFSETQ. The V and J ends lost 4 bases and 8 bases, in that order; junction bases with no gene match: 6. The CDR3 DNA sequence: TGCGCCAGCAGCATAACTAGCGGGGGGGCGGATGAGCAGTTCTTC. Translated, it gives CASSITSGGADEQFF.

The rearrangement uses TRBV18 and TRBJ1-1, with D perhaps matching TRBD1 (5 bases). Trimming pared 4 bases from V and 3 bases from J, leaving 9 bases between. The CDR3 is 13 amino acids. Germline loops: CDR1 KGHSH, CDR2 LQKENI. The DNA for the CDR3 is TGTGCCAGCTCACAATTACAGGACACTGAAGCTTTCTTT. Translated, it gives CASSQLQDTEAFF.

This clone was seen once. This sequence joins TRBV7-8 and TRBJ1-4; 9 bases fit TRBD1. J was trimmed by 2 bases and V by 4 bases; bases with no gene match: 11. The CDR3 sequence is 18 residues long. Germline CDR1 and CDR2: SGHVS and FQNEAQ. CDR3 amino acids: CASSSSLTGGPTNEKLFF. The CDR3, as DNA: TGTGCCAGCAGCTCTTCCTTGACAGGGGGACCTACTAATGAAAAACTGTTTTTT.

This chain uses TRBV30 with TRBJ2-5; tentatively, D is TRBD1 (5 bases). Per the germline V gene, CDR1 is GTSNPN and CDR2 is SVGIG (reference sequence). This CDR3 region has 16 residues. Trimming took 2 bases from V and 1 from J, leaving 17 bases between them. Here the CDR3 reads CAWSLGILGPQETQYF. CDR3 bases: TGTGCCTGGAGTTTAGGAATATTGGGGCCCCAAGAGACCCAGTACTTC.

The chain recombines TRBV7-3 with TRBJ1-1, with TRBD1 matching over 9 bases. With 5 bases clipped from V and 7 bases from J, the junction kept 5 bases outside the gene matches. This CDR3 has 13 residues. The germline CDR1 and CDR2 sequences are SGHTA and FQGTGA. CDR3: CASSPDRGGEAFF. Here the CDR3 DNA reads TGTGCCAGCAGCCCCGACAGGGGGGGTGAAGCTTTCTTT.

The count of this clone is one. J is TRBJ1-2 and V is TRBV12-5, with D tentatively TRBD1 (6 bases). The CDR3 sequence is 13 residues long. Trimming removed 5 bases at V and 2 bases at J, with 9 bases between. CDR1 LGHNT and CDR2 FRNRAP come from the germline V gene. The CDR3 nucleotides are TGTGCTAGTGGTGTAACAGGGAACTATGGCTACACCTTC. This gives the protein CASGVTGNYGYTF.

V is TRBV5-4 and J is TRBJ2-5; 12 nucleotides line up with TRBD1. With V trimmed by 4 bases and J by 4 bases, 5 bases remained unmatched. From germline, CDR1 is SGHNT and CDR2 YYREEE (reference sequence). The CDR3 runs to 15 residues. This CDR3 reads CASSPGTGGRETQYF. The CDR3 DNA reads TGTGCCAGCAGCCCCGGGACAGGGGGCCGAGAGACCCAGTACTTC.

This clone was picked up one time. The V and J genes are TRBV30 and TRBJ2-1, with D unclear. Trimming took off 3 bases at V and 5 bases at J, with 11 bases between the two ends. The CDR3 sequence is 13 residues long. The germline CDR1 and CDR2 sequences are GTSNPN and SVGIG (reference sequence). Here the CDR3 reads CAWRLTRDNEQFF. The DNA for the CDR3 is TGTGCCTGGAGGCTAACCCGGGACAATGAGCAGTTCTTC.

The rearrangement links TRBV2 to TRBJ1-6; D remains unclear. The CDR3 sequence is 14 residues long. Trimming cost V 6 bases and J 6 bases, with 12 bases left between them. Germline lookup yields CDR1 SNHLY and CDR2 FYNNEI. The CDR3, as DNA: TGTGCCAGCAGCAATCGGGAGTTTAATTCACCCCTCCACTTT. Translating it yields CASSNREFNSPLHF.

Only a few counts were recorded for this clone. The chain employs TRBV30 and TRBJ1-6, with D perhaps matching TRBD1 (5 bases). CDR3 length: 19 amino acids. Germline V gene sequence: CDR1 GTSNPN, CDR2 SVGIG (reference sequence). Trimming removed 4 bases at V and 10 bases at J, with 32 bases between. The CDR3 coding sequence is TGTGCCTGGACGCCGGAAGGGACCAGGGCTTTTTTTAGCGGGTCACCCCTCCACTTT. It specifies CAWTPEGTRAFFSGSPLHF.

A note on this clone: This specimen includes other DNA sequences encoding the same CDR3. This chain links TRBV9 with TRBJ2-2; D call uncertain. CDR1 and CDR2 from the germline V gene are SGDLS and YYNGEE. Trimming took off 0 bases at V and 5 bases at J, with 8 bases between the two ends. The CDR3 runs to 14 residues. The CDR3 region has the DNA TGTGCCAGCAGCGTAGGAGGTGGAACCGGGGAGCTGTTTTTT. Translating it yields CASSVGGGTGELFF.

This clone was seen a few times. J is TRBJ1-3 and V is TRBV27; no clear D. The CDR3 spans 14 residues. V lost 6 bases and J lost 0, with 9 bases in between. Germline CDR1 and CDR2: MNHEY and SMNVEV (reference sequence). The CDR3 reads CASREMPSGNTIYF. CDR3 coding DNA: TGTGCCAGCAGGGAGATGCCCTCTGGAAACACCATATATTTT.

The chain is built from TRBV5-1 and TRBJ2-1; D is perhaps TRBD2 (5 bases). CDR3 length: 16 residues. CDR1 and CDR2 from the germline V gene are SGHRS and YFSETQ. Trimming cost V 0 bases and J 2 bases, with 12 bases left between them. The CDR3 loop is CASSLAERSPYNEQFF. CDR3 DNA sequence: TGCGCCAGCAGCTTGGCCGAGCGGTCGCCCTACAATGAGCAGTTCTTC.

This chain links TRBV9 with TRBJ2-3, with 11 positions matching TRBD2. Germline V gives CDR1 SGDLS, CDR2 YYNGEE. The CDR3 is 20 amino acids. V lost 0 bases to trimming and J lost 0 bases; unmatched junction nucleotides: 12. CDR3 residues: CASSVGDLASGGSSTDTQYF. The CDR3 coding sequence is TGTGCCAGCAGCGTAGGAGATTTGGCTAGCGGGGGGTCTAGCACAGATACGCAGTATTTT.

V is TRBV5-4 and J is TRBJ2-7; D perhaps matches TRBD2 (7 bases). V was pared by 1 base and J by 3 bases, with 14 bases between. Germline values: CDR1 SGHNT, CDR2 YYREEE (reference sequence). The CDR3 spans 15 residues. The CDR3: CASSLLGGADYEQYF. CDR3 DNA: TGTGCCAGCAGCTTGCTAGGGGGGGCAGACTACGAGCAGTACTTC.